The 29 T cell receptor beta chains given below trace back to one sample, sequenced in a study of blood T cell repertoires in COVID-19 (dated by TCRdb to 2019 to 2021). Libraries were built with the immunoSEQ multiplex PCR assay. Drawn from immuneACCESS, this table holds only the in-frame rearrangements with V and J called that TCRdb kept. Clones are partly lost; checked studies trace under half to an unresolved V gene and leave the rest unexplained. The sample has about 220,000 clones on record, 82% of them singletons. The top ten hold 3% to 4.5% of the sample. The source material was peripheral blood. The receptors originated from a woman older than 75 with acute or convalescent COVID-19.

The chain uses TRBV15 and TRBJ1-5, with TRBD1 as a possible D gene (6 bases). Germline V CDR1 and CDR2: LNHNV, YYDKDF (reference sequence). CDR3 length equals 15 residues. Deletions cut 1 base from V and 3 bases from J, with 10 bases between. The CDR3 region is CATSRVGQNNQPQHF. CDR3 nucleotide sequence: TGTGCCACCAGCAGAGTCGGACAGAACAATCAGCCCCAGCATTTT. Full variable domain (outside the CDR3, taken from reference TRBV15 and TRBJ1-5): DAMVIQNPRYQVTQFGKPVTLSCSQTLNHNVMYWYQQKSSQAPKLLFHYYDKDFNNEADTPDNFQSRRPNTSFCFLDIRSPGLGDTAMYLCATSRVGQNNQPQHFGDGTRLSIL.

The chain has TRBV6-5 and TRBJ1-6; the match to TRBD1 covers 7 bases. Trimming took 4 bases from V and 5 from J; bases not matched to a gene: 2. The CDR3 length is 14 residues. CDR1 MNHEY and CDR2 SVGAGI come from the germline V gene. The CDR3 DNA is TGTGCCAGCAGTTTCGGGACAGATAATTCACCCCTCCACTTT. Translation: CASSFGTDNSPLHF.

The V gene is TRBV7-3, the J gene TRBJ1-6; D is possibly TRBD1 (5 bases). V was shortened by 4 bases and J by 8 bases, with 18 bases between the two germline ends. There are 16 residues in the CDR3. CDR1 is SGHTA and CDR2 is FQGTGA in the germline V gene. CDR3 in amino acids: CASSSAQGSGDSPLHF. DNA for the CDR3: TGTGCCAGCAGCTCTGCTCAGGGTAGCGGGGATTCACCCCTCCACTTT.

This sequence joins TRBV5-4 and TRBJ2-3; TRBD2 is a possible D gene (6 bases). Deletions cut 0 bases from V and 6 bases from J, with 11 bases between. The CDR3 contains 14 residues. Germline lookup yields CDR1 SGHNT and CDR2 YYREEE (reference sequence). CDR3 nucleotide sequence: TGTGCCAGCAGCTTGGGAACGGGGGTTGATACGCAGTATTTT. The encoded protein is CASSLGTGVDTQYF.

The chain employs TRBV19 and TRBJ2-2; TRBD1 is a possible D gene (6 bases). Trimming cost V 7 bases and J 1 base, with 13 bases left between them. The CDR3 runs 15 residues. Germline CDR1 is LNHDA and CDR2 is SQIVND (reference sequence). The CDR3 region is CASTRRGRNTGELFF. In DNA form, the CDR3 reads TGTGCCAGTACCCGCAGGGGTCGGAACACCGGGGAGCTGTTTTTT.

The V gene is TRBV5-1, the J gene TRBJ2-2; D possibly corresponds to TRBD1 (5 bases). The germline V and J ends were trimmed by 9 bases and 7 bases, with 22 bases remaining between them. The CDR3 covers 15 residues. CDR1 and CDR2 (germline): SGHRS, YFSETQ. CDR3 region: CATQDQGPNVGELFF. In nucleotides, the CDR3 is TGCGCCACACAAGATCAGGGCCCCAACGTCGGGGAGCTGTTTTTT. The full variable domain, rest sourced from reference TRBV5-1 and TRBJ2-2, is KAGVTQTPRYLIKTRGQQVTLSCSPISGHRSVSWYQQTPGQGLQFLFEYFSETQRNKGNFPGRFSGRQFSNSRSEMNVSTLELGDSALYLCATQDQGPNVGELFFGEGSRLTVL.

The chain has TRBV7-9 and TRBJ1-2; D unclear. This CDR3 spans 13 amino acids. Trimming removed 1 base at V and 3 bases at J, with 6 bases between. CDR1 and CDR2 from the germline V gene are SEHNR and FQNEAQ (reference sequence). The CDR3 nucleotides are TGTGCCAGCAGCTTAGGTACTGACTATGGCTACACCTTC. Residues: CASSLGTDYGYTF.

The V gene is TRBV3-1 (or the pseudogene TRBV3-2), the J gene TRBJ2-1; 10 bases agree with TRBD1. The CDR3 consists of 15 residues. The V gene's germline CDR1 is LGHDT and CDR2 YNNKEL (reference sequence). V lost 4 bases to trimming and J lost 3 bases; unmatched junction nucleotides: 3. CDR3 sequence reads: CASSPRDRGYNEQFF. In DNA form, the CDR3 reads TGTGCCAGCAGCCCCCGGGACAGGGGCTACAATGAGCAGTTCTTC.

The chain links TRBV5-6 to TRBJ1-2; D gene unclear. CDR1 and CDR2 (germline): SGHDT, YYEEEE. The CDR3 length is 15 residues. The V gene lost 4 bases and the J gene lost 1 base, with 14 bases spanning the gap. DNA for the CDR3: TGTGCCAGCAGCCCCCGGACTGTGAATAACTATGGCTACACCTTC. Protein product: CASSPRTVNNYGYTF. The complete variable domain, with remaining parts taken from reference TRBV5-6 and TRBJ1-2, reads DAGVTQSPTHLIKTRGQQVTLRCSPKSGHDTVSWYQQALGQGPQFIFQYYEEEERQRGNFPDRFSGHQFPNYSSELNVNALLLGDSALYLCASSPRTVNNYGYTFGSGTRLTVV.

The rearrangement uses TRBV19 and TRBJ2-5; D not resolved. Germline CDR1 reads LNHDA; CDR2 reads SQIVND (reference sequence). Trimming pared 6 bases from V and 1 base from J, leaving 9 bases between. The CDR3 is made up of 13 amino acids. The CDR3 reads CASRRVPQETQYF. As DNA, the CDR3 is TGTGCCAGTAGACGGGTCCCCCAAGAGACCCAGTACTTC.

The chain couples TRBV21-1 to TRBJ1-5; TRBD1, the table's D call, lacks a check against the DNA. TRBV21-1 is a pseudogene locus. CDR3 length: 16 amino acids. The CDR3 coding sequence is TGTGCCAGCAGCAAAAGGGGCAGATCCTACAATCAGCCCCAGCATTTT. Translation gives CASSKRGRSYNQPQHF.

The CDR3 DNA follows: TGTGCCAGTAGTACGACTAGAGTTGAGACCCAGTACTTC. Protein: CASSTTRVETQYF. V gene TRBV19 combines with J gene TRBJ2-5, with D maybe TRBD2 (6 bases). Trimming removed 4 bases at V and 5 bases at J, with 11 bases between. The CDR3 is 13 residues long. Germline CDR1 LNHDA, CDR2 SQIVND (reference sequence).

This clone was seen once. The chain employs TRBV3-1 (or the pseudogene TRBV3-2) and TRBJ1-1; 9 nucleotides agree with TRBD1. The CDR3 totals 14 residues. J gave up 4 bases and V 6 bases, and 6 bases lay outside the gene matches. Germline V gene sequence: CDR1 LGHDT, CDR2 YNNKEL (reference sequence). The CDR3 nucleotides are TGTGCCAGCAGTCATGGGACAGGGCCCACTGAAGCTTTCTTT. Translated: CASSHGTGPTEAFF.

The rearrangement links TRBV21-1 to TRBJ1-2; the table's D call, TRBD1, has no DNA check behind it. TRBV21-1 is noted as a pseudogene. The CDR3 contains 19 residues. The CDR3 protein is CASSTLTLETGGYNYGYTF. DNA of the CDR3: TGTGCCAGCAGCACCCTGACTCTTGAGACAGGGGGATATAACTATGGCTACACCTTC.

The chain's CDR3 is CASSQQWGAGITSSTDTQYF. CDR3 nucleotide sequence: TGCGCCAGCAGCCAACAATGGGGAGCGGGGATAACTTCTAGCACAGATACGCAGTATTTT. The chain joins TRBV4-3 to TRBJ2-3; TRBD2 agrees at 7 bases. In germline, CDR1 is LGHNA, CDR2 YSLEER. Losses at the gene ends were 2 bases for V and 0 bases for J; bases not matched to a gene: 17. The CDR3 is 20 residues long.

The chain couples TRBV19 to TRBJ2-1, with 10 bases lining up with TRBD2. This CDR3 has 15 residues. The V segment lost 5 bases and the J segment 4 bases; nucleotides outside the gene matches: 5. Germline loops: CDR1 LNHDA, CDR2 SQIVND (reference sequence). CDR3 protein: CASSRGSGGYNEQFF. CDR3 in DNA: TGTGCCAGTAGTCGGGGTAGCGGGGGGTACAATGAGCAGTTCTTC.

The chain joins TRBV4-2 to TRBJ2-2; 7 nucleotides align to TRBD1. The germline CDR1 and CDR2 sequences are LGHNA and YNFKEQ. CDR3 size: 16 residues. Trimming took 3 bases from V and 5 from J; bases not matched to a gene: 9. CDR3 residues: CASSQTQGVTTGELFF. DNA for the CDR3: TGTGCCAGCAGCCAGACTCAGGGGGTTACGACCGGGGAGCTGTTTTTT.

The rearrangement links TRBV3-1 (or the pseudogene TRBV3-2) to TRBJ2-5, with 10 bases fitting TRBD1. This CDR3 has 14 residues. CDR1 and CDR2 (germline): LGHDT, YNNKEL (reference sequence). Trimming took 5 bases from V and 5 from J; bases not matched to a gene: 5. CDR3 DNA: TGTGCCAGCAGCGCGACAGGGGGCCGGGAGACCCAGTACTTC. It codes for CASSATGGRETQYF.

The chain has TRBV4-1 and TRBJ2-5; no clear D. Trimming cost V 3 bases and J 2 bases, with 13 bases left between them. Germline assignment: CDR1 MGHRA and CDR2 YSYEKL. The length of the CDR3 is 15 residues. The DNA of the CDR3 is TGCGCCAGCAGCCATGAGCGACGACCACAAGAGACCCAGTACTTC. Translation gives CASSHERRPQETQYF.

The chain employs TRBV5-8 and TRBJ2-2; D ambiguous. Trimming took 0 bases from V and 1 from J, leaving 4 bases between them. Germline V CDR1 and CDR2: SGHTS, YDEGEE. The CDR3 contains 14 residues. The CDR3, as DNA: TGTGCCAGCAGCTTGGAGCGGAACACCGGGGAGCTGTTTTTT. Protein: CASSLERNTGELFF.

V usage is TRBV20-1 and J usage is TRBJ1-3; 9 nucleotides match TRBD1. The CDR3 is made up of 18 amino acids. Germline V gives CDR1 DFQATT, CDR2 SNEGSKA (reference sequence). V dropped 3 bases and J dropped 0; count of bases not matched to a gene: 12. The DNA of the CDR3 is TGCAGTGCTAGTAGCCCCGGGGGACAGGGCACCTCTGGAAACACCATATATTTT. It yields the protein CSASSPGGQGTSGNTIYF.

Remarks on this clone: The same CDR3 also results from other DNA sequences found in this sample. The chain links TRBV5-1 to TRBJ2-6; D is unresolved. The CDR3 covers 15 residues. Germline V gives CDR1 SGHRS, CDR2 YFSETQ. The germline V and J ends were trimmed by 0 bases and 0 bases, with 4 bases remaining between them. In nucleotides, the CDR3 is TGCGCCAGCAGCTTGGTATTCTCTGGGGCCAACGTCCTGACTTTC. Encoded protein: CASSLVFSGANVLTF. Full variable domain (missing parts from reference TRBV5-1 and TRBJ2-6): KAGVTQTPRYLIKTRGQQVTLSCSPISGHRSVSWYQQTPGQGLQFLFEYFSETQRNKGNFPGRFSGRQFSNSRSEMNVSTLELGDSALYLCASSLVFSGANVLTFGAGSRLTVL.

The V gene is TRBV3-1 (or the pseudogene TRBV3-2), the J gene TRBJ1-3; D possibly corresponds to TRBD1 (5 bases). Trimming stripped 3 bases from V and 0 bases from J, with 9 bases between. This CDR3 comprises 15 residues. The V gene's germline CDR1 is LGHDT and CDR2 YNNKEL (reference sequence). CDR3 bases: TGTGCCAGCAGCCACGGGGGGGGCTCTGGAAACACCATATATTTT. Translation: CASSHGGGSGNTIYF.

The chain has TRBV7-2 and TRBJ1-5; no firm D call. The V and J ends lost 1 base and 5 bases respectively, with 15 bases between them. CDR3 length: 16 residues. The germline V gene has CDR1 SGHTA and CDR2 FQGNSA. The CDR3 is CASSLDGGGPDQPQHF. The CDR3 DNA reads as TGTGCCAGCAGCTTAGATGGAGGAGGGCCCGATCAGCCCCAGCATTTT. The whole variable domain, filled in from reference TRBV7-2 and TRBJ1-5, reads GAGVSQSPSNKVTEKGKDVELRCDPISGHTALYWYRQSLGQGLEFLIYFQGNSAPDKSGLPSDRFSAERTGGSVSTLTIQRTQQEDSAVYLCASSLDGGGPDQPQHFGDGTRLSIL.

This chain uses TRBV3-1 (or the pseudogene TRBV3-2) with TRBJ2-4, with a tentative D call TRBD1 (6 bases). This CDR3 has 14 amino acids. V lost 1 base to trimming and J lost 7 bases, with 11 bases between them. The V gene's germline CDR1 is LGHDT and CDR2 YNNKEL (reference sequence). The CDR3 bases are TGTGCCAGCAGCCAAGGAGGGGGTAGGAACATTCAGTACTTC. Residues: CASSQGGGRNIQYF.

CDR3 nucleotide sequence: TGTGCCAGCAGGGGGATAACAGGGACAACCTACGAGCAGTACTTC. Protein sequence: CASRGITGTTYEQYF. The genes are TRBV6-5 and TRBJ2-7; D is possibly TRBD1 (6 bases). The CDR3 spans 15 residues. The germline V and J ends were trimmed by 6 bases and 2 bases, with 17 bases remaining between them. Germline values: CDR1 MNHEY, CDR2 SVGAGI.

The chain uses TRBV11-3 and TRBJ1-3; D is undetermined. There are 15 residues in the CDR3. Germline V gene data show CDR1 as SGHNT and CDR2 as YENEEA. Between the trimmed V and J ends, which lost 2 bases and 8 bases, there was a span of 16 bases. CDR3 bases: TGTGCCAGCAGCTTACTTAGATCGGTTTCGCACACCATATATTTT. Translation gives CASSLLRSVSHTIYF. The whole variable domain, filled in from reference TRBV11-3 and TRBJ1-3, reads EAGVVQSPRYKIIEKKQPVAFWCNPISGHNTLYWYLQNLGQGPELLIRYENEEAVDDSQLPKDRFSAERLKGVDSTLKIQPAELGDSAVYLCASSLLRSVSHTIYFGEGSWLTVV.

The gene calls are TRBV13 and TRBJ1-1; 9 bases are shared with TRBD1. The CDR3 sequence is 15 residues long. After removal of 5 bases from V and 3 bases from J, the junction contained 7 bases not matched to a gene. The germline gives CDR1 PRHDT, CDR2 FYEKMQ (reference sequence). The chain's CDR3 is CASSQDRTGDTEAFF. The CDR3 bases are TGTGCCAGCAGCCAAGATCGGACAGGGGACACTGAAGCTTTCTTT. Full variable domain (rest looked up from reference TRBV13 and TRBJ1-1): AAGVIQSPRHLIKEKRETATLKCYPIPRHDTVYWYQQGPGQDPQFLISFYEKMQSDKGSIPDRFSAQQFSDYHSELNMSSLELGDSALYFCASSQDRTGDTEAFFGQGTRLTVV.

The chain uses TRBV6-5 and TRBJ1-1; D remains ambiguous. Germline assignment: CDR1 MNHEY and CDR2 SVGAGI. V gave up 8 bases and J gave up 7 bases, with 11 bases separating them. The CDR3 contains 11 residues. The CDR3 here is CASLADYEAFF. The CDR3 DNA is TGTGCCAGCTTGGCAGACTATGAAGCTTTCTTT.